The 20 T cell receptor beta chains given below trace back to one sample, sequenced in a study of T cells in Graves' hyperthyroidism and ophthalmopathy. Using RNA transcripts as the source, TCR beta CDR3 regions were amplified. The HTBI set primed first-round TCR CDR3 RT-PCR. Via MiXCR, TCRdb re-called the multiplex PCR reads, giving one row per CDR3 protein. Of 250,000 or so distinct CDR3 sequences listed, over 12% are singletons. Material: blood. The receptors stem from a woman between 45 and 65 years old with Graves' hyperthyroidism that later progressed to Graves' ophthalmopathy.

In this sample, this clonotype turned up many times. The chain uses TRBV9 and TRBJ1-3; D possibly corresponds to TRBD1 (6 bases). The V end lost 0 bases, the J end lost 0 bases, and 13 bases lay between the germline ends. The CDR3 has 17 amino acids. Germline assignment: CDR1 SGDLS and CDR2 YYNGEE. The CDR3 DNA reads as TGTGCCAGCAGCGTAGAAGACAGGTCGGACTCTGGAAACACCATATATTTT. As protein: CASSVEDRSDSGNTIYF. The full variable domain, in which reference TRBV9 and TRBJ1-3 provide the parts outside the CDR3, is DSGVTQTPKHLITATGQRVTLRCSPRSGDLSVYWYQQSLDQGLQFLIQYYNGEERAKGNILERFSAQQFPDLHSELNLSSLELGDSALYFCASSVEDRSDSGNTIYFGEGSWLTVV.

At least ten counts were recorded for this clonotype. As DNA, the CDR3 is TGTGCCAGCAGCTGGACTAGCGGGAGTGGAACGCAGTATTTT. Its translation: CASSWTSGSGTQYF. The rearrangement links TRBV5-5 to TRBJ2-3; TRBD2 matches at 13 bases. Per the germline V gene, CDR1 is SGHKS and CDR2 is YYEKEE (reference sequence). Losses at the gene ends were 3 bases for V and 9 bases for J; bases not matched to a gene: 4. The CDR3 runs 14 residues. Full variable domain (outside the CDR3, taken from reference TRBV5-5 and TRBJ2-3): DAGVTQSPTHLIKTRGQQVTLRCSPISGHKSVSWYQQVLGQGPQFIFQYYEKEERGRGNFPDRFSARQFPNYSSELNVNALLLGDSALYLCASSWTSGSGTQYFGPGTRLTVL.

In this sample, this clonotype turned up many times. The rearrangement uses TRBV12-3 or TRBV12-4 and TRBJ1-2; the D is unclear. This CDR3 region has 15 residues. Trimming stripped 2 bases from V and 0 bases from J, with 10 bases between. The CDR3 loop reads CASSLFGGANYGYTF. CDR3 DNA: TGTGCCAGCAGTTTATTCGGCGGAGCTAACTATGGCTACACCTTC.

This clonotype appeared many times. The chain couples TRBV28 to TRBJ1-3, with 7 bases matching TRBD1. The V and J ends lost 7 bases and 4 bases, in that order; junction bases with no gene match: 16. The CDR3 is made up of 17 amino acids. Germline V gene lookup returns CDR1 MDHEN and CDR2 SYDVKM. CDR3 coding DNA: TGTGCCAGCAACCCCAGGGGGGACAATCGCGGGGGAAACACCATATATTTT. Protein: CASNPRGDNRGGNTIYF.

This clonotype was counted at least ten times. The CDR3, as DNA: TGTGCCAGCTCACCTCGACCTGACCGGGAGCTGTTTTTT. Encoded protein: CASSPRPDRELFF. The chain links TRBV18 to TRBJ2-2; D unresolved. CDR3 size: 13 residues. V lost 3 bases, J lost 9 bases, and 11 bases lay in between. CDR1 and CDR2 (germline): KGHSH, LQKENI.

In this sample, this clonotype turned up many times. J is TRBJ2-1 and V is TRBV30; 7 positions match TRBD1. CDR3 size: 15 residues. J lost 7 bases, V lost 7 bases, and 16 bases had no gene match. Per the germline V gene, CDR1 is GTSNPN and CDR2 is SVGIG (reference sequence). The CDR3 reads CASRRQGKRKNEQFF. As DNA, the CDR3 is TGTGCCTCCCGGCGACAGGGTAAACGGAAAAATGAGCAGTTCTTC.

This clonotype occurred many times. CDR3 sequence: CASSGSFMNNEQFF. CDR3 nucleotide sequence: TGTGCCAGCAGTGGGTCTTTCATGAACAATGAGCAGTTCTTC. V usage is TRBV5-8 and J usage is TRBJ2-1; D is unresolved. Germline values: CDR1 SGHTS, CDR2 YDEGEE. The CDR3 sequence is 14 residues long. The V and J ends lost 5 bases and 5 bases respectively, with 14 bases between them.

This clonotype was recorded many times. The V call is TRBV3-1, the J call TRBJ2-1; D unclear. The CDR3 is 14 amino acids. The V end was cut by 4 bases, the J end by 6 bases, with 13 bases between. Germline CDR1 reads LGHDT; CDR2 reads YNNKEL (reference sequence). This CDR3 is CASSPTTPSNEQFF. The CDR3 DNA reads TGTGCCAGCAGCCCCACGACTCCTTCCAATGAGCAGTTCTTC.

This clonotype was observed many times. The chain links TRBV28 to TRBJ2-3, with 10 positions matching TRBD2. The CDR3 is 18 residues long. The V segment lost 2 bases and the J segment 7 bases; nucleotides outside the gene matches: 15. Germline V gene sequence: CDR1 MDHEN, CDR2 SYDVKM. As DNA, the CDR3 is TGTGCCAGCAGTTTACCGGGGACTAGCGCCACCATGGGGAATACGCAGTATTTT. Its protein product is CASSLPGTSATMGNTQYF.

In its sample, this clonotype was seen many times. In DNA form, the CDR3 reads TGTGCCAGCAGTGACCCTGGACAGGTCTCTGGAAACACCATATATTTT. It specifies CASSDPGQVSGNTIYF. The chain has TRBV2 and TRBJ1-3; 7 nucleotides match TRBD1. Germline V gives CDR1 SNHLY, CDR2 FYNNEI. There are 16 residues in the CDR3. Trimming cost V 3 bases and J 0 bases; bases outside gene matches: 5.

In this sample, this clonotype turned up many times. The rearrangement joins TRBV24-1 to TRBJ2-3, with 9 positions matching TRBD2. The CDR3 length is 15 residues. After removal of 3 bases from V and 2 bases from J, the junction contained 2 bases not matched to a gene. Germline CDR1 reads KGHDR; CDR2 reads SFDVKD. The CDR3 bases are TGTGCCACCAGTGATGGGACTAGCCCCACAGATACGCAGTATTTT. The encoded protein is CATSDGTSPTDTQYF.

This clonotype was counted ten times or more. The rearrangement joins TRBV18 to TRBJ2-1, with D unresolved. This CDR3 has 14 amino acids. Germline V gene data show CDR1 as KGHSH and CDR2 as LQKENI. V was trimmed by 3 bases and J by 4 bases, leaving 10 bases between them. CDR3 protein: CASSPGSRYNEQFF. The CDR3 DNA sequence: TGTGCCAGCTCACCGGGTTCGAGGTACAATGAGCAGTTCTTC.

The chain is built from TRBV20-1 and TRBJ1-2; 7 nucleotides align to TRBD1. The CDR3 is 12 residues long. The V and J ends lost 7 bases and 2 bases, in that order; junction bases with no gene match: 4. Germline values: CDR1 DFQATT, CDR2 SNEGSKA (reference sequence). The CDR3 sequence: CSGAGQNYGYTF. The CDR3 bases are TGCAGTGGAGCGGGACAGAACTATGGCTACACCTTC.

The V and J genes are TRBV7-9 and TRBJ2-5, with D perhaps assigned TRBD1 or TRBD2 (6 bases each). Germline-derived CDR1 and CDR2 are SEHNR and FQNEAQ (reference sequence). The germline V and J ends were trimmed by 1 base and 4 bases, with 13 bases remaining between them. The CDR3 sequence is 15 residues long. CDR3: CASSLGSGAPETQYF. Written as DNA, the CDR3 is TGTGCCAGCAGCTTAGGATCGGGGGCTCCAGAGACCCAGTACTTC.

This clonotype was picked up many times. This sequence joins TRBV5-1 and TRBJ2-7; D possibly matches TRBD1 or TRBD2 (5 bases each). The CDR3 length is 15 residues. Trimming removed 0 bases at V and 5 bases at J, with 15 bases between. Germline V CDR1 and CDR2: SGHRS, YFSETQ. CDR3 residues: CASSLGDPVVDEQYF. Here the CDR3 DNA reads TGCGCCAGCAGCTTGGGGGACCCGGTGGTGGACGAGCAGTACTTC.

As regards this clonotype: A read error may be the cause here, since a much bigger clone is one base away. V and J are TRBV7-9 and TRBJ2-7, with D perhaps being TRBD1 or TRBD2 (6 bases each). Trimming shortened V by 5 bases and J by 9 bases, and 14 bases separated the two germline ends. CDR1 is SEHNR, CDR2 FQNEAQ, per germline (reference sequence). This CDR3 is 12 amino acids long. The CDR3 region has the DNA TGTGCCAGCAGCACATTGGGGGGCTGGCAGTACTTC. It yields the protein CASSTLGGWQYF.

In its sample, this clonotype was seen many times. The gene calls are TRBV5-1 and TRBJ2-5; no reliable D call. V dropped 4 bases and J dropped 3 bases, with 10 bases sitting between them. Germline V gene lookup returns CDR1 SGHRS and CDR2 YFSETQ. This CDR3 spans 13 amino acids. The CDR3 protein is CASSQTPKETQYF. The CDR3 DNA is TGCGCCAGCAGCCAGACCCCAAAAGAGACCCAGTACTTC.

This clonotype was detected ten times or more. The V gene is TRBV7-2, the J gene TRBJ1-3; D is unresolved. Looked up from germline, CDR1 is SGHTA and CDR2 is FQGNSA. The V and J ends lost 1 base and 2 bases respectively, with 9 bases between them. The CDR3 length is 15 residues. Here the CDR3 DNA reads TGTGCCAGCAGCTTAGTCGTTGGAGCTGGAAACACCATATATTTT. Translating it yields CASSLVVGAGNTIYF. Full variable domain (rest looked up from reference TRBV7-2 and TRBJ1-3): GAGVSQSPSNKVTEKGKDVELRCDPISGHTALYWYRQSLGQGLEFLIYFQGNSAPDKSGLPSDRFSAERTGGSVSTLTIQRTQQEDSAVYLCASSLVVGAGNTIYFGEGSWLTVV.

This clonotype was seen many times. The chain recombines TRBV5-1 with TRBJ1-1; D remains unclear. Trimming cost V 8 bases and J 1 base, with 21 bases left between them. The CDR3 consists of 16 residues. Germline lookup yields CDR1 SGHRS and CDR2 YFSETQ. The CDR3 spells CASLWRPGTANTEAFF. The DNA of the CDR3 is TGCGCCAGTCTTTGGAGGCCGGGCACAGCGAACACTGAAGCTTTCTTT.

Only a few counts were recorded for this clonotype. The chain carries TRBV5-1 and TRBJ1-2; 12 bases match TRBD1. CDR3 length: 13 residues. Germline V gene lookup returns CDR1 SGHRS and CDR2 YFSETQ. V lost 4 bases, J lost 9 bases, and 4 bases stayed unmatched. The CDR3 DNA reads as TGCGCCAGCAGCCCCGGGACAGGGGGCCGCTACACCTTC. This gives the protein CASSPGTGGRYTF.